This T cell receptor (beta chain) is drawn from a study of shared clonotypes between healthy human individuals. Germline V gene data show CDR1 as SGDLS and CDR2 as YYNGEE. The V end was cut by 0 bases, the J end by 0 bases, with 15 bases between. The CDR3 has 17 residues. Study-level points and caveats: Few donors limited the genetic and exposure-history diversity represented.

The authors split each subset's genomic DNA evenly across several immunoSEQ plates. Clones were sequenced by immunoSEQ multiplex PCR, and TCRdb holds only the in-frame ones, with some missing. The repertoire has roughly 2,500,000 clones, over 85% of them found once; the top ten carry about 0.39%. As regards this clone: What it binds is unknown.

The J gene is TRBJ1-2, the V gene TRBV9; TRBD1 might be the D (5 bases). The clonotype was recovered from a man between 18 and 29 years old in good health. Some clones in this sample may be carry-over from other donors' samples. Material for sequencing was naive CD4+ T cells from PBMCs. Noted subset: CD45RA+ positively selected. The CDR3 DNA sequence: TGTGCCAGCAGCGTAGGGGGCCAGTCTCCTTCTAACTATGGCTACACCTTC. Translating gives CASSVGGQSPSNYGYTF.